A single sample is the source of the 18 T cell receptor beta chains below, sequenced in a study of blood T cell repertoires in COVID-19. Repertoires were generated with immunoSEQ multiplex PCR, while TCRdb's copy carries only in-frame clones and drops some. The table records some 430,000 clones, less than 95% of them present only once. The sequenced sample was PBMCs or T cells enriched from blood (not recorded which). These receptors were collected from a man aged 18-30 years who had recovered from COVID-19.

V is TRBV5-6 and J is TRBJ1-2; possibly TRBD1 for D (5 bases). The germline V gene encodes CDR1 SGHDT and CDR2 YYEEEE. The CDR3 sequence is 14 residues long. Between the trimmed V and J ends, which lost 6 bases and 8 bases, there was a span of 20 bases. The CDR3 here is CASIETSGYHGYTF. CDR3 in DNA: TGTGCCAGCATCGAGACCTCAGGGTACCACGGCTACACCTTC. Together with reference TRBV5-6 and TRBJ1-2, the CDR3 gives the full variable domain: DAGVTQSPTHLIKTRGQQVTLRCSPKSGHDTVSWYQQALGQGPQFIFQYYEEEERQRGNFPDRFSGHQFPNYSSELNVNALLLGDSALYLCASIETSGYHGYTFGSGTRLTVV.

The V call is TRBV2, the J call TRBJ2-7; 7 bases are a match to TRBD1. V lost 4 bases, J lost 4 bases, and 10 bases stayed unmatched. The germline V gene encodes CDR1 SNHLY and CDR2 FYNNEI. The CDR3 loop spans 15 amino acids. DNA for the CDR3: TGTGCCAGCAGTGTCGCCGGGACAGCCTTTTACGAGCAGTACTTC. Translating it yields CASSVAGTAFYEQYF.

This clone was detected once. The chain combines TRBV7-2 with TRBJ2-3; TRBD2 aligns across 7 bases. The trim removed 8 bases at V and 2 bases at J, leaving 19 bases unmatched. Per the germline V gene, CDR1 is SGHTA and CDR2 is FQGNSA. The CDR3 runs to 18 residues. This CDR3 is CASRSLAASAGVTDTQYF. Here the CDR3 DNA reads TGTGCCAGCCGCAGCTTAGCGGCGAGCGCGGGAGTCACAGATACGCAGTATTTT.

The chain joins TRBV20-1 to TRBJ1-4, with no clear D. The CDR3 is 11 amino acids. CDR1 is DFQATT and CDR2 is SNEGSKA in the germline V gene (reference sequence). Trimming removed 6 bases from V and 8 bases from J, with 10 bases in between. This CDR3 reads CSAVVSEKLFF. CDR3 in DNA: TGCAGTGCCGTTGTATCGGAAAAACTGTTTTTT.

The V and J genes are TRBV5-4 and TRBJ1-2, with TRBD1 as a possible D gene (6 bases). V was clipped by 4 bases and J by 0 bases, with 16 bases between them. This CDR3 spans 16 amino acids. Germline V gene lookup returns CDR1 SGHNT and CDR2 YYREEE (reference sequence). The DNA of the CDR3 is TGTGCCAGCAGCCCCCCCGTGGGACAAGCTAACTATGGCTACACCTTC. This codes for CASSPPVGQANYGYTF.

The gene calls are TRBV10-3 and TRBJ2-7; perhaps TRBD2 as D (7 bases). Germline V CDR1 and CDR2: ENHRY, SYGVKD. Trimming left V 3 bases short and J 0 bases short, with 9 bases between. The CDR3 loop spans 14 amino acids. Written as DNA, the CDR3 is TGTGCCATCAGTGACCGGGGGGCCTCCTACGAGCAGTACTTC. Encoded protein: CAISDRGASYEQYF.

CDR3 protein: CASSSLESGGGTEAFF. Written as DNA, the CDR3 is TGCGCCAGCAGCTCGTTGGAATCGGGGGGCGGAACTGAAGCTTTCTTT. The genes are TRBV5-1 and TRBJ1-1; tentative D call: TRBD1 (6 bases). In germline, CDR1 is SGHRS, CDR2 YFSETQ. V lost 3 bases and J 5 bases, leaving 20 bases between the germline ends. CDR3 size: 16 residues.

J is TRBJ2-1 and V is TRBV9, with D perhaps matching TRBD1 (5 bases). V gave up 0 bases and J gave up 7 bases, with 14 bases separating them. Per the germline V gene, CDR1 is SGDLS and CDR2 is YYNGEE. This CDR3 contains 15 residues. The CDR3 sequence: CASSVGAGMINEQFF. CDR3 DNA sequence: TGTGCCAGCAGCGTAGGGGCAGGGATGATTAATGAGCAGTTCTTC.

This CDR3 is CASSQERAGPSYNEQFF. The CDR3 nucleotides read TGCGCCAGCAGCCAAGAGAGGGCGGGGCCATCCTACAATGAGCAGTTCTTC. The genes are TRBV4-1 and TRBJ2-1; the D gene is possibly TRBD2 (6 bases). The ends were cut back, 0 bases at V and 1 base at J, with 13 bases in the middle. The CDR3 spans 17 residues. The germline V gene encodes CDR1 MGHRA and CDR2 YSYEKL.

This chain links TRBV28 with TRBJ1-2; TRBD1 matches 9 bases. Germline assignment: CDR1 MDHEN and CDR2 SYDVKM. V dropped 4 bases and J dropped 4; count of bases not matched to a gene: 7. The CDR3 has 15 amino acids. In DNA form, the CDR3 reads TGTGCCAGCAGTTCCGGGACAGGGTTAATCTATGGCTACACCTTC. Amino acids: CASSSGTGLIYGYTF.

This chain connects TRBV7-9 to TRBJ2-5; TRBD2 might be the D (6 bases). The germline gives CDR1 SEHNR, CDR2 FQNEAQ (reference sequence). The ends were cut back, 5 bases at V and 4 bases at J, with 20 bases in the middle. The CDR3 runs to 16 residues. CDR3 bases: TGTGCCAGCAGCCCTAGGGTAGCGGTCATAGGAGAGACCCAGTACTTC. Translating it yields CASSPRVAVIGETQYF.

The CDR3 region has the DNA TGTGCCAGCAGTTACACATCGGGACAGATACAAGAGACCCAGTACTTC. This sequence encodes CASSYTSGQIQETQYF. The chain employs TRBV6-2 or TRBV6-3 and TRBJ2-5; 7 positions agree with TRBD1. V trimming: 2 bases; J trimming: 2 bases; junction bases outside the gene matches: 8. There are 16 residues in the CDR3. Germline-derived CDR1 and CDR2 are MNHEY and SVGEGT.

The chain is built from TRBV27 and TRBJ1-1, with unresolved D. This CDR3 is built from 13 residues. From germline, CDR1 is MNHEY and CDR2 SMNVEV (reference sequence). V was shortened by 7 bases and J by 1 base, with 10 bases between the two germline ends. The CDR3 protein is CASTPRGNTEAFF. CDR3 DNA sequence: TGTGCCAGCACCCCCCGGGGGAACACTGAAGCTTTCTTT.

V gene TRBV10-3 combines with J gene TRBJ1-6; D perhaps matches TRBD1 (5 bases). This CDR3 is built from 17 residues. Germline V lookup: CDR1 ENHRY, CDR2 SYGVKD. Trimming stripped 4 bases from V and 7 bases from J, with 20 bases between. The CDR3 DNA sequence: TGTGCCATCAGTGGAGTCGACGCAGGGTTAAGCAATTCACCCCTCCACTTT. It specifies CAISGVDAGLSNSPLHF.

This clone was counted a single time. This chain joins TRBV7-9 and TRBJ1-5; TRBD1 is a possible D gene (5 bases). This CDR3 comprises 15 residues. Germline lookup yields CDR1 SEHNR and CDR2 FQNEAQ (reference sequence). With 5 bases removed from V and 5 bases from J, the gap between germline ends came to 16 bases. CDR3 residues: CASSLGAGEHQPQHF. Here the CDR3 DNA reads TGTGCCAGCAGCCTTGGCGCGGGGGAGCATCAGCCCCAGCATTTT.

The rearrangement uses TRBV5-1 and TRBJ2-3; tentatively, D is TRBD2 (6 bases). Germline values: CDR1 SGHRS, CDR2 YFSETQ. V was cut by 9 bases and J by 0 bases, with 17 bases left in between. This CDR3 spans 15 amino acids. DNA for the CDR3: TGCGCCAACACTCTGGACGGGAGTAGCACAGATACGCAGTATTTT. Protein: CANTLDGSSTDTQYF. Combining the CDR3 with reference TRBV5-1 and TRBJ2-3 gives the whole variable domain KAGVTQTPRYLIKTRGQQVTLSCSPISGHRSVSWYQQTPGQGLQFLFEYFSETQRNKGNFPGRFSGRQFSNSRSEMNVSTLELGDSALYLCANTLDGSSTDTQYFGPGTRLTVL.

The count of this clone is one. The chain couples TRBV24-1 to TRBJ2-5; possibly TRBD2 for D (6 bases). Trimming took 2 bases from V and 5 from J, leaving 20 bases between them. The CDR3 runs 17 residues. Germline V lookup: CDR1 KGHDR, CDR2 SFDVKD. CDR3 in amino acids: CATSDWGPGLGSETQYF. The CDR3 DNA reads TGTGCCACCAGTGATTGGGGCCCGGGACTCGGGTCCGAGACCCAGTACTTC.

The V and J genes are TRBV7-9 and TRBJ1-4, with TRBD1 identical over 7 bases. Trimming removed 8 bases from V and 7 bases from J; junction bases left unmatched: 4. The CDR3 extends over 12 amino acids. Germline V CDR1 and CDR2: SEHNR, FQNEAQ (reference sequence). The CDR3 bases are TGTGCCAGCGACAGGGAAAGTGAAAAACTGTTTTTT. Translation gives CASDRESEKLFF.